These 4 T cell receptor beta chains were all obtained from the same sample, sequenced in a study of control samples from healthy donors and cancer patients. Assay used: immunoSEQ multiplex PCR; TCRdb lists only in-frame clones, some missing. The sample has about 410,000 clones, 75% to 95% seen once. Sequencing was done on a sample of PBMCs. All receptors come from a man aged 40-49 years with head and neck cancer.

The chain employs TRBV27 and TRBJ2-7; D tentatively reads TRBD1 or TRBD2 (5 bases each). There are 17 residues in the CDR3. Trimming left V 5 bases short and J 0 bases short, with 20 bases between. CDR1 is MNHEY and CDR2 is SMNVEV in the germline V gene (reference sequence). The CDR3 region is CASSLSLGRPSSYEQYF. The CDR3, as DNA: TGTGCCAGCAGTCTCTCCTTGGGACGGCCGAGCTCCTACGAGCAGTACTTC.

The rearrangement joins TRBV28 to TRBJ2-3; TRBD2 aligns across 15 bases. The CDR3 contains 17 residues. Trimming took 5 bases from V and 2 from J; bases not matched to a gene: 5. CDR1 and CDR2 from the germline V gene are MDHEN and SYDVKM. CDR3 DNA: TGTGCCAGCAGTCCGGGACTAGCGGGGGGCTACACAGATACGCAGTATTTT. This sequence encodes CASSPGLAGGYTDTQYF.

The rearrangement uses TRBV4-1 and TRBJ1-5; the match to TRBD1 covers 8 bases. J lost 7 bases, V lost 2 bases, and 1 base had no gene match. This CDR3 contains 13 residues. CDR1 is MGHRA and CDR2 is YSYEKL in the germline V gene. The CDR3 loop reads CASSQTGGQPQHF. CDR3 in DNA: TGCGCCAGCAGCCAAACAGGGGGGCAGCCCCAGCATTTT.

V and J are TRBV7-9 and TRBJ1-1; TRBD1 might be the D (6 bases). This CDR3 is 14 amino acids long. Germline V lookup: CDR1 SEHNR, CDR2 FQNEAQ (reference sequence). Trimming pared 2 bases from V and 1 base from J, leaving 8 bases between. The CDR3 reads CASSLTGRNTEAFF. In nucleotides, the CDR3 is TGTGCCAGCAGCTTAACAGGGCGGAACACTGAAGCTTTCTTT. The whole variable domain, filled in from reference TRBV7-9 and TRBJ1-1, reads DTGVSQNPRHKITKRGQNVTFRCDPISEHNRLYWYRQTLGQGPEFLTYFQNEAQLEKSRLLSDRFSAERPKGSFSTLEIQRTEQGDSAMYLCASSLTGRNTEAFFGQGTRLTVV.